A selection of T cell receptor beta chains follows, all from one sample in a study of T cell repertoires in cytomegalovirus infection. TCRdb ran MiXCR on the reads and lists one entry per CDR3 protein. Here the sample spans roughly 280,000 distinct CDR3 sequences, roughly 13% being singletons. The material sequenced was PBMCs. The receptors were gathered from a human donor in good health (CMV status not recorded). Some clones in this sample may be carry-over from other donors' samples. CDR3s leave out the opening cysteine and the closing phenylalanine or tryptophan.

>TRBJ2-5|TRBV7-3
ASSLNSQETQY
>TRBJ2-3|TRBV3-1
ASSLEGIGRDTQY
>TRBJ2-1|TRBV6-2/TRBV6-3
ASTFGEPYNEQF
>TRBJ1-5|TRBV29-1
SVGRAPDQPQH
>TRBJ1-6|TRBV12-3/TRBV12-4
ASSLGGQGKPLH
>TRBJ1-1|TRBV9
ASTPDSMNTEAF
>TRBJ1-1|TRBV7-3
ASSGQGTEAF
>TRBJ2-1|TRBV19
ASRPSVTTDEQF
>TRBJ2-2|TRBV6-2/TRBV6-3
ASRSLAGGNTGELF
>TRBJ2-3|TRBV6-6
ASSYGSSGAYTQY
>TRBJ2-1|TRBV27
ASSLEPLGEQF
>TRBJ2-7|TRBV7-2
ASSRGGASYEQY
>TRBJ1-5|TRBV28
ASSLWDQPQH